In this sample, the clone carrying this T cell receptor beta chain turned up many times. Its antigen remains unknown. CDR3 length: 13 amino acids. The V end was cut by 5 bases, the J end by 2 bases, with 10 bases between. TCRdb re-called the 5' RACE reads through MiXCR, storing one row per CDR3 protein. Found here are over 150,000 distinct CDR3 sequences, roughly 13% of them singletons; the top ten hold 16%. These data belong to a study of CD8 T cells in ankylosing spondylitis. Study findings and constraints: Characteristic of ankylosing spondylitis blood, it appeared, was a TCR beta motif comprising about eight highly homologous variants. Previously reported in reactive arthritis synovial fluid and blood were some of the motif variants. Reported data indicate significant enrichment of disease-linked clones within matched ankylosing spondylitis synovial fluid.

The material sequenced was blood, either unsorted or a sorted T cell fraction (not recorded which). This chain links TRBV12-3 or TRBV12-4 with TRBJ2-7; TRBD2 is a possible D gene (6 bases). The receptor's source is a male donor with ankylosing spondylitis or in good health (not recorded which). For the CDR3, the DNA is TGTGCCAGCAGTCCCCGACTAGCCTACGAGCAGTACTTC. Amino acid sequence: CASSPRLAYEQYF.